This T cell receptor (beta chain) was recovered during a study of blood T cell repertoires in COVID-19. Study-wide background: The origin of the acute and convalescent COVID-19 samples was the United States, Italy and Spain. T cells, B-cell-depleted T cells, or PBMCs provided the cDNA or gDNA that served as material.

Germline V gives CDR1 SGHRS, CDR2 YFSETQ. V gave up 6 bases and J gave up 7 bases; unmatched junction bases: 7. The CDR3 loop spans 13 amino acids. Original handling: Researchers report that nucleated cell counts were estimated from reference gene primer amplification. Here immunoSEQ multiplex PCR was the method, and the copy in TCRdb shows in-frame clones only, minus some. That table is the source of V, J and clone size, and D and trimming were worked out from the DNA. The data contain roughly 80,000 clones, 80% to 90% of them singletons. The receptor comes from a woman aged 55-70 years with acute or convalescent COVID-19. The chain recombines TRBV5-1 with TRBJ1-2; 9 bases are a match to TRBD1. The specimen was peripheral blood. Here the CDR3 DNA reads TGCGCCAGCACTGCTACAGGGGGCGGTGGCTACACCTTC. Protein sequence: CASTATGGGGYTF.